This TCR beta chain derives from a study of T cells in Graves' hyperthyroidism and ophthalmopathy. At the level of the study: It was at initial diagnosis, before any treatment, that peripheral blood was collected.

Germline CDR1 MNHEY, CDR2 SMNVEV (reference sequence). The CDR3 has 12 residues. V was pared by 8 bases and J by 0 bases, with 8 bases between. Overall study findings and caveats: In blood, most of the thyroid clonotypes expanded above 0.001 were also present.

At least ten counts were recorded for this clonotype. Its antigen is unknown. The CDR3 regions of TCR beta were amplified from RNA transcripts. The primer set for the first-round RT-PCR of the TCR CDR3 was HTBI. TCRdb analysed the multiplex PCR reads with MiXCR anew, one entry per CDR3 protein. The sample lists around 600,000 distinct CDR3 sequences, around 13% seen once, with roughly an eighth in the top ten. The chain combines TRBV27 with TRBJ2-7; unclear D gene. This sequence originates from a woman aged 45-60 years with Graves' ophthalmopathy. Sequenced sample: blood. The CDR3 loop reads CASGWVSYEQYF. In DNA, the CDR3 is TGTGCCAGCGGATGGGTCTCCTACGAGCAGTACTTC.